The rows below give T cell receptor beta chains drawn from one sample of a study of cytomegalovirus exposure and HLA in healthy donors. Using immunoSEQ multiplex PCR, the repertoire was profiled, and TCRdb retains in-frame clones only, with some absent. The data hold 90,000 to 120,000 clones, with more than 75% observed a single time. The sequenced material came from PBMCs. These receptor sequences come from a man aged 25-45 years in good health and CMV-seropositive. CDR3s include the opening cysteine and the closing phenylalanine or tryptophan. The D gene is left open where the match is weak. Clone size appears in some rows only: once, few, many, or a class for an expanded clone.

>TRBV5-5|TRBD1|TRBJ1-2|NA
CASSFTGGENYGYTF
TGTGCCAGCAGCTTTACAGGGGGCGAAAACTATGGCTACACCTTC
>TRBV20-1|NA|TRBJ1-2|few
CSVNPTYGYTF
TGCAGTGTGAACCCTACTTATGGCTACACCTTC
>TRBV10-3|NA|TRBJ2-7|NA
CAISDTREQYF
TGTGCCATCAGTGATACTCGCGAGCAGTACTTC
>TRBV6-5|NA|TRBJ1-2|NA
CASSYGPLGTNGYTF
TGTGCCAGCAGTTATGGCCCTTTAGGGACAAATGGCTACACCTTC
>TRBV6-1|NA|TRBJ2-7|NA
CASSDPTGYEQYF
TGTGCCAGCAGTGACCCGACAGGTTACGAGCAGTACTTC
>TRBV10-3|TRBD1|TRBJ2-7|NA
CAISESATGAGEQYF
TGTGCCATCAGTGAGTCTGCGACAGGGGCCGGCGAGCAGTACTTC
>TRBV4-1|TRBD1|TRBJ1-1|NA
CASSQEWGDRVGLRNTEAFF
TGCGCCAGCAGCCAAGAATGGGGCGACAGGGTAGGCTTAAGGAACACTGAAGCTTTCTTT
>TRBV2|TRBD2|TRBJ2-7|NA
CASTFSREGSYSTYEQYF
TGTGCCAGCACTTTCTCCCGGGAGGGGTCTTATTCCACCTACGAGCAGTACTTC
>TRBV28|NA|TRBJ1-6|NA
CASKGPGGSPLHF
TGTGCCAGCAAGGGCCCTGGGGGCTCACCCCTCCACTTT
>TRBV10-1|NA|TRBJ1-1|NA
CASSEEAFNTEAFF
TGCGCCAGCAGTGAGGAGGCATTTAACACTGAAGCTTTCTTT
>TRBV5-1|NA|TRBJ2-5|NA
CASSLVGETQYF
TGCGCCAGCAGCTTGGTCGGAGAGACCCAGTACTTC
>TRBV11-2|NA|TRBJ1-1|NA
CASTYLSRVDEAFF
TGTGCCAGCACCTACCTAAGCAGGGTTGATGAAGCTTTCTTT
>TRBV23-1|TRBD2|TRBJ2-3|once
CASSQSQRGLTDTQYF
TGCGCCAGCAGTCAATCGCAGCGGGGTCTCACAGATACGCAGTATTTT
>TRBV6-6|TRBD1|TRBJ1-1|few
CASRVTGYTEAFF
TGTGCCAGCAGGGTGACAGGGTACACTGAAGCTTTCTTT
>TRBV18|TRBD1|TRBJ1-2|NA
CASSPQHTGQGSQNYGYTF
TGTGCCAGCTCACCCCAACACACGGGACAGGGTTCCCAAAACTATGGCTACACCTTC
>TRBV10-3|TRBD2|TRBJ2-7|NA
CAIKGALAGGSYEQYF
TGTGCCATCAAGGGGGCACTAGCGGGGGGAAGCTACGAGCAGTACTTC
>TRBV5-6|TRBD2|TRBJ2-4|NA
CASSEPGGTAKNIQYF
TGTGCCAGCAGCGAACCGGGGGGGACGGCCAAAAACATTCAGTACTTC
>TRBV9|NA|TRBJ2-4|once
CASSPRSGNSQYF
TGTGCCAGCAGCCCAAGATCAGGAAACAGTCAGTACTTC
>TRBV5-4|TRBD2|TRBJ2-1|NA
CASSGIAGRNEQFF
TGTGCCAGCAGTGGAATAGCGGGGAGGAATGAGCAGTTCTTC
>TRBV28|NA|TRBJ2-5|NA
CASSTPVPSAQYF
TGTGCCAGCAGCACCCCCGTCCCGTCGGCCCAGTACTTC
>TRBV9|NA|TRBJ2-3|NA
CASSVDGRLPDTQYF
TGTGCCAGCAGCGTAGATGGCAGGCTCCCAGATACGCAGTATTTT
>TRBV19|NA|TRBJ1-1|NA
CASSMGGAGIMNTEAFF
TGTGCCAGTAGTATGGGGGGAGCGGGCATCATGAACACTGAAGCTTTCTTT
>TRBV5-1|TRBD1|TRBJ1-4|NA
CASSIGQGHNEKLFF
TGCGCCAGCAGCATCGGACAGGGACATAATGAAAAACTGTTTTTT
>TRBV7-2|NA|TRBJ2-3|NA
CASSWMTGRTDTQYF
TGTGCCAGCAGCTGGATGACGGGTCGCACAGATACGCAGTATTTT
>TRBV2|TRBD1|TRBJ2-2|NA
CAGWAGQGAGELFF
TGTGCCGGATGGGCGGGACAGGGTGCCGGGGAGCTGTTTTTT
>TRBV6-6|NA|TRBJ2-7|NA
CASSGKKQDTAYEQYF
TGTGCCAGCAGTGGAAAAAAACAGGACACGGCCTACGAGCAGTACTTC
>TRBV5-4|TRBD2|TRBJ2-7|NA
CASSSPGGPFYEQYF
TGTGCCAGCAGCTCCCCGGGGGGACCCTTCTACGAGCAGTACTTC
>TRBV7-9|TRBD2|TRBJ2-3|once
CASSSYPPTSGGRTDTQYF
TGTGCCAGCAGCTCCTACCCTCCGACTAGCGGGGGACGCACAGATACGCAGTATTTT
>TRBV5-1|TRBD1|TRBJ2-2|few
CASRPGTGGTGELFF
TGCGCCAGCAGGCCCGGGACAGGGGGCACCGGGGAGCTGTTTTTT
>TRBV25-1|TRBD1|TRBJ2-1|NA
CASSERGGLGNEQFF
TGTGCCAGCAGTGAACGAGGGGGCCTTGGGAATGAGCAGTTCTTC
>TRBV6-6|NA|TRBJ2-1|NA
CASSLPGQYNEQFF
TGTGCCAGCAGCTTACCGGGACAATACAATGAGCAGTTCTTC
>TRBV5-1|NA|TRBJ1-4|once
CASSFGGAGEKLFF
TGCGCCAGCAGCTTCGGGGGGGCCGGGGAAAAACTGTTTTTT
>TRBV2|TRBD1|TRBJ1-5|few
CASSGGQGSASVLDQPQHF
TGTGCCAGCAGCGGGGGACAGGGGAGCGCGTCTGTCCTAGATCAGCCCCAGCATTTT
>TRBV7-2|TRBD1|TRBJ2-4|NA
CASSLEPGQQNIQYF
TGTGCCAGCAGCTTAGAACCGGGACAGCAAAACATTCAGTACTTC
>TRBV19|NA|TRBJ1-1|once
CASSQWGSTEAFF
TGTGCCAGTAGTCAATGGGGCAGCACTGAAGCTTTCTTT
>TRBV6-4|NA|TRBJ2-3|few
CASRRSDTQYF
TGTGCCAGCAGGAGATCAGATACGCAGTATTTT
>TRBV19|NA|TRBJ2-7|NA
CASSINPGYEQYF
TGTGCCAGTAGTATAAATCCGGGTTACGAGCAGTACTTC
>TRBV5-1|NA|TRBJ1-3|NA
CASSLATSGNTIYF
TGCGCCAGCAGCTTGGCTACCTCTGGAAACACCATATATTTT
>TRBV2|NA|TRBJ1-5|NA
CASSVRGSNQPQHF
TGTGCCAGCAGTGTTAGGGGTAGCAATCAGCCCCAGCATTTT
>TRBV6-6|TRBD1|TRBJ2-5|NA
CASSYSGDRVLREQYF
TGTGCCAGCAGTTACTCTGGGGACAGGGTACTGCGGGAGCAGTACTTC
>TRBV6-4|NA|TRBJ1-1|NA
CASSERGGTGNTEAFF
TGTGCCAGCAGTGAGAGGGGGGGCACGGGTAACACTGAAGCTTTCTTT
>TRBV4-1|NA|TRBJ2-3|NA
CASSSPRRDTQYF
TGCGCCAGCAGCTCGCCTCGGAGGGATACGCAGTATTTT
>TRBV5-6|NA|TRBJ2-1|NA
CASSRRYGAHNEQFF
TGTGCCAGCAGCCGCCGATATGGGGCACACAATGAGCAGTTCTTC
>TRBV19|TRBD1|TRBJ1-1|few
CASSSPRDRGRAFF
TGTGCCAGTAGTAGCCCCCGGGACAGGGGGCGAGCTTTCTTT
>TRBV6-5|TRBD1|TRBJ1-2|few
CASSDRGRMFYGYTF
TGTGCCAGCAGCGACAGGGGGCGGATGTTTTATGGCTACACCTTC
>TRBV5-1|NA|TRBJ2-5|once
CASSFPFGGEGQETQYF
TGCGCCAGCAGCTTCCCCTTTGGAGGCGAGGGCCAAGAGACCCAGTACTTC
>TRBV5-1|TRBD1|TRBJ2-7|NA
CASSGTGGSYEQYF
TGCGCCAGCAGCGGGACAGGGGGCTCCTACGAGCAGTACTTC
>TRBV7-9|TRBD1|TRBJ1-1|NA
CASSRYRGRENTEAFF
TGTGCCAGCAGCCGTTACAGGGGGCGGGAAAACACTGAAGCTTTCTTT
>TRBV7-2|TRBD1|TRBJ2-7|once
CASSLQTGHEQYF
TGTGCCAGCAGCTTGCAGACAGGGCACGAGCAGTACTTC